A selection of T cell receptor beta chains follows, all from one sample in a study of PD-1 blockade in mismatch repair-deficient tumors. The repertoire was sequenced with immunoSEQ multiplex PCR; TCRdb's copy has only in-frame clones and lacks some. Among roughly 70,000 clones, approximately 78% were seen once, and the ten largest hold roughly 5%. The sample was peripheral blood, taken 2 weeks after starting pembrolizumab. The receptors were sampled from an adult with mismatch repair-deficient cancer. CDR3s include the opening cysteine and the closing phenylalanine or tryptophan. The D gene is left open where the match is weak. Size is stated for part of the rows, as once, few or many counts, or as a class when the clone is expanded.

TRBJ2-7,.,.,TRBV18,TGTGCCAGCTCACCAGGACGTCGGTCCTACGAGCAGTACTTC,CASSPGRRSYEQYF
TRBJ1-1,.,.,TRBV9,TGTGCCAGCAGCACCCGACAGGAGAGGGAGACTGAAGCTTTCTTT,CASSTRQERETEAFF
TRBJ1-2,.,.,TRBV25-1,TGTGCCAGCAAGAGGAGCGGAATCTCCTATGGCTACACCTTC,CASKRSGISYGYTF
TRBJ1-3,.,.,TRBV4-1,TGCGCCAGCAGCCAAGATCGGGTGGATGCTGGAAACACCATATATTTT,CASSQDRVDAGNTIYF
TRBJ2-7,TRBD1,.,TRBV9,TGTGCCAGCAGCGCGGACAGGGCAGAAGAGCAGTACTTC,CASSADRAEEQYF
TRBJ2-7,.,once,TRBV2,TGTGCCAGCAGTTCCTTATACGAGCAGTACTTC,CASSSLYEQYF
TRBJ1-1,TRBD1,.,TRBV4-1,TGCGCCAGCAGCCAGGGAGACAGGGAGCTAACTGAAGCTTTCTTT,CASSQGDRELTEAFF
TRBJ2-7,.,few,TRBV18,TGTGCCAGCTCACCACCGTCGTCCGGAAGGGAGCAGTACTTC,CASSPPSSGREQYF
TRBJ2-2,TRBD2,once,TRBV5-1,TGCGCCAGCAGCCAAAGACTAGCGGGAACGAACACCGGGGAGCTGTTTTTT,CASSQRLAGTNTGELFF
TRBJ2-7,.,.,TRBV29-1,TGCAGCGTTGGAGGGCAGGGGGGCGAGCAGTACTTC,CSVGGQGGEQYF
TRBJ1-1,.,.,TRBV6-1,TGTGCCAGCAGTGAAGGGACACTTGAAGCTTTCTTT,CASSEGTLEAFF
TRBJ2-5,.,.,TRBV7-2,TGTGCCAGCAGCTTAGGCGGGACCACAAGGGTGGCCCAGTACTTC,CASSLGGTTRVAQYF
TRBJ2-5,TRBD1,.,TRBV6-1,TGTGCCAGCAGTCGGACAGGGAGAAAAGAGACCCAGTACTTC,CASSRTGRKETQYF
TRBJ1-1,.,.,TRBV5-4,TGTGCCAGCAGCTTGGCGATGACCGGCACTGAAGCTTTCTTT,CASSLAMTGTEAFF
TRBJ1-4,.,few,TRBV14,TGTGCCAGCAGCCAAAATTGGGGAACTAATGAAAAACTGTTTTTT,CASSQNWGTNEKLFF
TRBJ2-1,TRBD2,.,TRBV7-3,TGTGCCAGCAGTACGAGCGGGACCTCCTACAATGAGCAGTTCTTC,CASSTSGTSYNEQFF
TRBJ2-7,TRBD1,.,TRBV11-2,TGTGCCAGCAGCTTGACCTTTAGGGACAGGCGCGCCTACGAGCAGTACTTC,CASSLTFRDRRAYEQYF
TRBJ2-7,.,.,TRBV11-3,TGTGCCAGCAGCTTAGAAGGGAGAGCGTATGAGCAGTACTTC,CASSLEGRAYEQYF
TRBJ2-5,.,.,TRBV7-2,TGTGCCAGCAGTCCCCGGAGAGGACAAGAGACCCAGTACTTC,CASSPRRGQETQYF
TRBJ2-1,.,.,TRBV11-3,TGTGCCAGCAAGTCGGAAAGCTCCTACAATGAGCAGTTCTTC,CASKSESSYNEQFF
TRBJ2-3,TRBD2,many,TRBV12-5,TGTGCTAGTGGTTTGCCAACTGACCGGGAGGGTTCGCCAGATACGCAGTATTTT,CASGLPTDREGSPDTQYF
TRBJ1-1,.,.,TRBV2,TGTGCCAGCAGTGGACAGCCTGGTTACACTGAAGCTTTCTTT,CASSGQPGYTEAFF
TRBJ2-1,TRBD1,.,TRBV27,TGTGCCAGCACCCCCTCAGCAGGGGGTCGCTACAATGAGCAGTTCTTC,CASTPSAGGRYNEQFF
TRBJ1-2,.,.,TRBV2,TGTGCCAGCAGTGAAGGCAACCTCAACTATGGCTACACCTTC,CASSEGNLNYGYTF
TRBJ1-5,.,.,TRBV5-6,TGTGCCAGCAGCGCCCTGGGCAGCAATCAGCCCCAGCATTTT,CASSALGSNQPQHF
TRBJ1-1,.,.,TRBV6-5,TGTGCCAGCACTAAGGGGTGGGCTTTAGAAGCTTTCTTT,CASTKGWALEAFF
TRBJ2-7,TRBD1,.,TRBV11-3,TGTGCCAGCAGAAATGGGGGACAGGGCTACGAGCAGTACTTC,CASRNGGQGYEQYF
TRBJ1-5,.,.,TRBV19,TGTGCCAGTAGTATTTCCGAGGGATCCAATCAGCCCCAGCATTTT,CASSISEGSNQPQHF
TRBJ1-1,.,.,TRBV30,TGTGCCTGGAACCGAGGTCAGGTATATTTGAACACTGAAGCTTTCTTT,CAWNRGQVYLNTEAFF
TRBJ2-7,TRBD2,many,TRBV11-2,TGTGCCAGCAGCCCTCAACTAGCGGCCCTCGGGGAGCAGTACTTC,CASSPQLAALGEQYF
TRBJ1-2,.,.,TRBV2,TGTGCCAGCAGTGGAGGAGGAGTCTACACCTTC,CASSGGGVYTF
TRBJ1-1,.,.,TRBV21-1,TGTGCCAGCAGCAAAACAGGGGGGGCCACTGAAGCTTTCTTT,CASSKTGGATEAFF
TRBJ2-1,TRBD2,.,TRBV6-1,TGTGCCAGCAGTGACCTGGGACTAGCGGGGGCGGGGGAGCAGTTCTTC,CASSDLGLAGAGEQFF
TRBJ1-2,.,few,TRBV25-1,TGTGCCAGCAGTACTGGGCCCGGTCTTGGCTACACCTTC,CASSTGPGLGYTF
TRBJ2-7,TRBD1,.,TRBV6-6,TGTGCCAGCAGCCCCCGGACAGGGGGAGCCTACGAGCAGTACTTC,CASSPRTGGAYEQYF
TRBJ1-4,TRBD1,once,TRBV10-3,TGTGCCATCAGTGCCACAGGGGGCGTTGAAAAACTGTTTTTT,CAISATGGVEKLFF
TRBJ1-2,.,once,TRBV4-3,TGCGCCAGCAGCCCGGACAGTAGCTATACCCTCCTTTATGGCTACACCTTC,CASSPDSSYTLLYGYTF
TRBJ2-7,.,.,TRBV21-1,TGTGCCAGCAGCAAATCTACGGGACTAAGGACTAGCGGGACCCACGAGCAGTACTTC,CASSKSTGLRTSGTHEQYF
TRBJ2-5,TRBD2,.,TRBV4-1,TGCGCCAGCAGCCAACCCGGGACTAGCGCAGAGACCCAGTACTTC,CASSQPGTSAETQYF
TRBJ2-5,.,.,TRBV29-1,TGCAGCGTTGAAGTTACAGGGTGGGAGACCCAGTACTTC,CSVEVTGWETQYF
TRBJ2-1,.,many,TRBV7-9,TGTGCCAGCAGCTTAGCTAGGGTCAATGAGCAGTTCTTC,CASSLARVNEQFF
TRBJ1-3,TRBD1,.,TRBV9,TGTGCCAGCAGCGTAGAGGACAGGGCAGCTGGAAACACCATATATTTT,CASSVEDRAAGNTIYF
TRBJ1-5,TRBD1,.,TRBV19,TGTGCCAGTAGTGGGCGGACAGGGGATTATAGCAATCAGCCCCAGCATTTT,CASSGRTGDYSNQPQHF
TRBJ1-1,TRBD1,.,TRBV27,TGTGCCAGCAGAGCAGACAGGGTCTTAGGAACTGAAGCTTTCTTT,CASRADRVLGTEAFF
TRBJ2-3,.,.,TRBV5-1,TGCGCCAGCAGCTTGGGGCAGTACACAGATACGCAGTATTTT,CASSLGQYTDTQYF
TRBJ1-1,.,.,TRBV5-1,TGTGCCAGCAGCTTGAGACAGCTCATGAACACTGAAGCTTTCTTT,CASSLRQLMNTEAFF
TRBJ2-7,TRBD2,.,TRBV19,TGTGCCAGTAGTACGGGACTAGCGGGAGACGCATTCGACGAGCAGTACTTC,CASSTGLAGDAFDEQYF
TRBJ2-7,.,.,TRBV7-9,TGTGCCAGCAGCTCCAATCGCGGGCCTCCTCACGAGCAGTACTTC,CASSSNRGPPHEQYF
TRBJ2-5,.,.,TRBV11-3,TGTGCCAGCAGCCAGGGACCAAGGAAGGAGACCCAGTACTTC,CASSQGPRKETQYF
TRBJ2-3,TRBD2,.,TRBV15,TGTGCCACCAGCAGCCCTGGGACTAGCGGGAGGGAAAACACAGATACGCAGTATTTT,CATSSPGTSGRENTDTQYF
TRBJ2-1,.,.,TRBV9,TGTGCCAGCATGTCGGGAGCCAGCAACAATGAGCAGTTCTTC,CASMSGASNNEQFF
TRBJ1-1,TRBD1,.,TRBV18,TGTGCCAGCTCCTACCAACAGGGGTCGAACACTGAAGCTTTCTTT,CASSYQQGSNTEAFF
TRBJ2-1,.,many,TRBV6-1,TGTGCCAGCAGTGAACTTCAGTACAATGAGCAGTTCTTC,CASSELQYNEQFF
TRBJ2-7,TRBD2,.,TRBV2,TGTGCCAGCACTCCCGACTTAGCGGGAGCCAGCCTGAATCCCTATGAGCAGTACTTC,CASTPDLAGASLNPYEQYF
TRBJ2-5,.,.,TRBV2,TGTGCCAGCACCCCAAAGGGGACCCTAGGGACCCAGTACTTC,CASTPKGTLGTQYF
TRBJ1-1,.,few,TRBV7-9,TGTGCCAGCAGCTTAGGTTCCGAAGCTTTCTTT,CASSLGSEAFF
TRBJ2-2,TRBD1,many,TRBV4-2,TGTGCCAGCAGCCGTATGGGACAGGGTGGAACCGGGGAGCTGTTTTTT,CASSRMGQGGTGELFF
TRBJ1-1,.,.,TRBV5-1,TGCGCCAGCAGCTTCAATATGGTCACTGAAGCTTTCTTT,CASSFNMVTEAFF